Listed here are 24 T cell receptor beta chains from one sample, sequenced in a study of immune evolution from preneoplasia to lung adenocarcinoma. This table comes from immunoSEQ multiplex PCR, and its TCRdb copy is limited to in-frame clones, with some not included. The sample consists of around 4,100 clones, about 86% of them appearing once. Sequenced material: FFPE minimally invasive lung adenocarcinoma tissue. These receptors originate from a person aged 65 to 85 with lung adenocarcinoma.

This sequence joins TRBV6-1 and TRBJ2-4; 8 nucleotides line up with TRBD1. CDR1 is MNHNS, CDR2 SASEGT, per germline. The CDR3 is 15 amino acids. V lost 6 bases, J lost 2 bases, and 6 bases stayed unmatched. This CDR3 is CASSRDRGSKNIQYF. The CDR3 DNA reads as TGTGCCAGCAGCCGCGACAGGGGCTCCAAAAACATTCAGTACTTC.

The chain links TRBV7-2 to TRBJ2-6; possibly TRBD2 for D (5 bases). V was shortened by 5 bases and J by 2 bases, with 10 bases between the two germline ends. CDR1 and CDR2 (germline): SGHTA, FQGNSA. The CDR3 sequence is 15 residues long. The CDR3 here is CASSAGNTGANVLTF. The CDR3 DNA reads TGTGCCAGCAGCGCCGGGAACACTGGGGCCAACGTCCTGACTTTC.

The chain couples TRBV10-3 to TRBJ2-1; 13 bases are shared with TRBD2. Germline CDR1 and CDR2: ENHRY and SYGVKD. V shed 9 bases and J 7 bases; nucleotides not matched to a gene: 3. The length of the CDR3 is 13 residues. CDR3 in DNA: TGTGCCATTGGACTAGCGGGGGCTAATGAGCAGTTCTTC. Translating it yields CAIGLAGANEQFF.

CDR3 sequence (DNA): TGTGCCAGCAGCTTAGCGGTAGGGGAAGCTTTCTTT. It encodes CASSLAVGEAFF. This chain connects TRBV7-9 to TRBJ1-1; no reliable D call. Germline CDR1 is SEHNR and CDR2 is FQNEAQ (reference sequence). This CDR3 has 12 residues. Trimming stripped 0 bases from V and 8 bases from J, with 7 bases between.

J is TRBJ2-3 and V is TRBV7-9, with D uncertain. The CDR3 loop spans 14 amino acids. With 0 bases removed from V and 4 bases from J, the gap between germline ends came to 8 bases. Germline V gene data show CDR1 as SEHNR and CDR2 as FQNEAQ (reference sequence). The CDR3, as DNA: TGTGCCAGCAGCTTAGCCCTCAGGTCAGATACGCAGTATTTT. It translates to CASSLALRSDTQYF.

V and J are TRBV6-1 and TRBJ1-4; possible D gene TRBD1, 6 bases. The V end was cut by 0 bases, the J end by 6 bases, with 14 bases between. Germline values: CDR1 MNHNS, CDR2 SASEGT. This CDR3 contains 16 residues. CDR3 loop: CASSEAEGGGDEKLFF. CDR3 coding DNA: TGTGCCAGCAGTGAAGCTGAGGGGGGTGGCGATGAAAAACTGTTTTTT.

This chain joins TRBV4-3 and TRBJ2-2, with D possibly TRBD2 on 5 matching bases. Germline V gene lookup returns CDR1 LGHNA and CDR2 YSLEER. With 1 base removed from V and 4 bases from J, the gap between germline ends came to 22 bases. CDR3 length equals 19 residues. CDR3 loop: CASSQALVRGWSGTGELFF. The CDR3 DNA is TGCGCCAGCAGCCAAGCTTTAGTTCGAGGGTGGTCGGGCACCGGGGAGCTGTTTTTT.

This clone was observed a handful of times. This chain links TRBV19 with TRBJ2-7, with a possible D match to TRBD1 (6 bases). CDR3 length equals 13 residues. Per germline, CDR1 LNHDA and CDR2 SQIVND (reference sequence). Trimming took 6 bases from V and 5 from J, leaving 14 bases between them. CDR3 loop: CASSRTESDEQYF. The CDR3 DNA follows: TGTGCCAGTAGCAGGACAGAAAGCGACGAGCAGTACTTC.

This chain's CDR3 is CASSPPGGAQYF. The CDR3 DNA reads as TGTGCCAGCAGCCCGCCCGGAGGGGCGCAGTATTTT. This chain connects TRBV5-4 to TRBJ2-3, with TRBD2 as a possible D gene (6 bases). This CDR3 has 12 residues. Germline V lookup: CDR1 SGHNT, CDR2 YYREEE (reference sequence). Trimming stripped 4 bases from V and 10 bases from J, with 13 bases between.

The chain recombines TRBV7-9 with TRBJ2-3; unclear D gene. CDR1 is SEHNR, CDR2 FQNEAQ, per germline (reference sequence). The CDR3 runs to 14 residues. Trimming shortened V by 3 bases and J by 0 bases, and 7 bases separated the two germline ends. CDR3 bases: TGTGCCAGCAGCTTGAGGCTTAGCACAGATACGCAGTATTTT. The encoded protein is CASSLRLSTDTQYF.

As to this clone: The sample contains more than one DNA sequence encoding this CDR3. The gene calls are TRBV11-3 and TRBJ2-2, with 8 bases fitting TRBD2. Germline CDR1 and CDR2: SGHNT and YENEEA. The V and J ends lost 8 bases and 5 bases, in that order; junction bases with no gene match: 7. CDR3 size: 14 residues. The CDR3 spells CASSSGGPTGELFF. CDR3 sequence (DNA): TGTGCCAGCTCGTCGGGAGGGCCTACCGGGGAGCTGTTTTTT.

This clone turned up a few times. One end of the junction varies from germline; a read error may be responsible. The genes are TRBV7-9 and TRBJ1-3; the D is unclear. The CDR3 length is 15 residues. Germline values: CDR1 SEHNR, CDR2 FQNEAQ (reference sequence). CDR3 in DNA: TGTGCCAGCAGCCTAGCAATAGCCGCTGGAAACACCATATATTTT. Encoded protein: CASSLAIAAGNTIYF.

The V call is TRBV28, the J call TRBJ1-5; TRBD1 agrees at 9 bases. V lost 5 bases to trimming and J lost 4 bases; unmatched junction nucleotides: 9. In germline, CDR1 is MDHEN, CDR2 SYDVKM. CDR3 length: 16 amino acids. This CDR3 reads CASSRITGQGNQPQHF. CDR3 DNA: TGTGCCAGCAGTCGGATAACGGGACAGGGTAATCAGCCCCAGCATTTT. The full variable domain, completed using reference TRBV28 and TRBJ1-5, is DVKVTQSSRYLVKRTGEKVFLECVQDMDHENMFWYRQDPGLGLRLIYFSYDVKMKEKGDIPEGYSVSREKKERFSLILESASTNQTSMYLCASSRITGQGNQPQHFGDGTRLSIL.

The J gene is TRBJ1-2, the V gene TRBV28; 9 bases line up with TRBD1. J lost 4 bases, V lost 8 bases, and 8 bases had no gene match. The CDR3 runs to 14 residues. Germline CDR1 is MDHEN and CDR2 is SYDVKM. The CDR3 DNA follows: TGTGCCAGCGGCCAAACAGGGGGCTTCTATGGCTACACCTTC. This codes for CASGQTGGFYGYTF.

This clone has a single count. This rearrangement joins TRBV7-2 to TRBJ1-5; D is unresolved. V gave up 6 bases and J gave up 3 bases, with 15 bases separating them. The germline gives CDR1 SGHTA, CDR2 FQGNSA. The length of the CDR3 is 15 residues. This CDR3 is CASRLNIDHNQPQHF. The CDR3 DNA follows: TGTGCCAGCAGATTAAACATTGATCACAATCAGCCCCAGCATTTT.

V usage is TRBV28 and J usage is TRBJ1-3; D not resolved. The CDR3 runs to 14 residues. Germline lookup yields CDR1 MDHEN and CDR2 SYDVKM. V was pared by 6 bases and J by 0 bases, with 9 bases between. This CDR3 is CASRSTVSGNTIYF. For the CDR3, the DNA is TGTGCCAGCAGATCTACGGTCTCTGGAAACACCATATATTTT.

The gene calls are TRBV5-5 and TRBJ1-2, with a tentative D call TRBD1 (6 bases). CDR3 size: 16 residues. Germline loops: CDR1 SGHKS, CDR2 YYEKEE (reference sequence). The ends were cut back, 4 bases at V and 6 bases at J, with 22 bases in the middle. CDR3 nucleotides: TGTGCCAGCAGCCAGGACAGTTGGGGTTTGTATGATGGCTACACCTTC. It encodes CASSQDSWGLYDGYTF.

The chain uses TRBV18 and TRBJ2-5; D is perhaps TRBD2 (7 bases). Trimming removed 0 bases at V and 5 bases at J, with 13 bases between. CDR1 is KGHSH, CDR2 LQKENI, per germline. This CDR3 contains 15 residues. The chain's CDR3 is CASSPPGGPFETQYF. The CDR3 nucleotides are TGTGCCAGCTCACCACCGGGGGGGCCGTTTGAGACCCAGTACTTC.

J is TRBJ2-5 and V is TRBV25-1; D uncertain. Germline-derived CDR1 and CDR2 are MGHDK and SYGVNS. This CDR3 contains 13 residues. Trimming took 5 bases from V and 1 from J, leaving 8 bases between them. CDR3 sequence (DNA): TGTGCCAGCAGTCCAAGCTTCCAAGAGACCCAGTACTTC. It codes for CASSPSFQETQYF.

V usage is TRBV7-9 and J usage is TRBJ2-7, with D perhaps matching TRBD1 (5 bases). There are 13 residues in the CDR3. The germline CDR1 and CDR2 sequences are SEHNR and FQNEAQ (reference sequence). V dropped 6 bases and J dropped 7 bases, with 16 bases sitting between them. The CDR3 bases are TGTGCCAGCAGTTCCATCCAGGGTAGTGAGCAGTACTTC. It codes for CASSSIQGSEQYF.

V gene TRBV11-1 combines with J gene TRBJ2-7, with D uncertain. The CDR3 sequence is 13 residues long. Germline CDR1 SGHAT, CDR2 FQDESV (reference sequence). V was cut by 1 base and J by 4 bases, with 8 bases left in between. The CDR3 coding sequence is TGTGCCAGCAGCTTAGTTGAAGGGTACGAGCAGTACTTC. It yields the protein CASSLVEGYEQYF.

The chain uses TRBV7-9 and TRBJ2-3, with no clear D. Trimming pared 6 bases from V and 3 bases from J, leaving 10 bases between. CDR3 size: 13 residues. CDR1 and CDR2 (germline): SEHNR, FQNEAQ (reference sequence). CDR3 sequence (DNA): TGTGCCAGCAGGGCGCAAGAAACAGATACGCAGTATTTT. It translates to CASRAQETDTQYF.

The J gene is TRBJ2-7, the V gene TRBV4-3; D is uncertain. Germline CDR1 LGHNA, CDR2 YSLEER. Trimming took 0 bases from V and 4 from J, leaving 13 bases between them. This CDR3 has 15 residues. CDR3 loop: CASSQDRQAYYEQYF. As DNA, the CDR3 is TGCGCCAGCAGCCAAGATCGCCAGGCCTATTACGAGCAGTACTTC.

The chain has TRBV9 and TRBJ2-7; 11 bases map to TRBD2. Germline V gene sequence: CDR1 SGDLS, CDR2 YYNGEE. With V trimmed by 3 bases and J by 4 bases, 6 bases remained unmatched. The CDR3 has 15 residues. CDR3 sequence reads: CASSASTSGAYEQYF. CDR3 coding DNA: TGTGCCAGCAGCGCGTCGACTAGCGGGGCATACGAGCAGTACTTC.